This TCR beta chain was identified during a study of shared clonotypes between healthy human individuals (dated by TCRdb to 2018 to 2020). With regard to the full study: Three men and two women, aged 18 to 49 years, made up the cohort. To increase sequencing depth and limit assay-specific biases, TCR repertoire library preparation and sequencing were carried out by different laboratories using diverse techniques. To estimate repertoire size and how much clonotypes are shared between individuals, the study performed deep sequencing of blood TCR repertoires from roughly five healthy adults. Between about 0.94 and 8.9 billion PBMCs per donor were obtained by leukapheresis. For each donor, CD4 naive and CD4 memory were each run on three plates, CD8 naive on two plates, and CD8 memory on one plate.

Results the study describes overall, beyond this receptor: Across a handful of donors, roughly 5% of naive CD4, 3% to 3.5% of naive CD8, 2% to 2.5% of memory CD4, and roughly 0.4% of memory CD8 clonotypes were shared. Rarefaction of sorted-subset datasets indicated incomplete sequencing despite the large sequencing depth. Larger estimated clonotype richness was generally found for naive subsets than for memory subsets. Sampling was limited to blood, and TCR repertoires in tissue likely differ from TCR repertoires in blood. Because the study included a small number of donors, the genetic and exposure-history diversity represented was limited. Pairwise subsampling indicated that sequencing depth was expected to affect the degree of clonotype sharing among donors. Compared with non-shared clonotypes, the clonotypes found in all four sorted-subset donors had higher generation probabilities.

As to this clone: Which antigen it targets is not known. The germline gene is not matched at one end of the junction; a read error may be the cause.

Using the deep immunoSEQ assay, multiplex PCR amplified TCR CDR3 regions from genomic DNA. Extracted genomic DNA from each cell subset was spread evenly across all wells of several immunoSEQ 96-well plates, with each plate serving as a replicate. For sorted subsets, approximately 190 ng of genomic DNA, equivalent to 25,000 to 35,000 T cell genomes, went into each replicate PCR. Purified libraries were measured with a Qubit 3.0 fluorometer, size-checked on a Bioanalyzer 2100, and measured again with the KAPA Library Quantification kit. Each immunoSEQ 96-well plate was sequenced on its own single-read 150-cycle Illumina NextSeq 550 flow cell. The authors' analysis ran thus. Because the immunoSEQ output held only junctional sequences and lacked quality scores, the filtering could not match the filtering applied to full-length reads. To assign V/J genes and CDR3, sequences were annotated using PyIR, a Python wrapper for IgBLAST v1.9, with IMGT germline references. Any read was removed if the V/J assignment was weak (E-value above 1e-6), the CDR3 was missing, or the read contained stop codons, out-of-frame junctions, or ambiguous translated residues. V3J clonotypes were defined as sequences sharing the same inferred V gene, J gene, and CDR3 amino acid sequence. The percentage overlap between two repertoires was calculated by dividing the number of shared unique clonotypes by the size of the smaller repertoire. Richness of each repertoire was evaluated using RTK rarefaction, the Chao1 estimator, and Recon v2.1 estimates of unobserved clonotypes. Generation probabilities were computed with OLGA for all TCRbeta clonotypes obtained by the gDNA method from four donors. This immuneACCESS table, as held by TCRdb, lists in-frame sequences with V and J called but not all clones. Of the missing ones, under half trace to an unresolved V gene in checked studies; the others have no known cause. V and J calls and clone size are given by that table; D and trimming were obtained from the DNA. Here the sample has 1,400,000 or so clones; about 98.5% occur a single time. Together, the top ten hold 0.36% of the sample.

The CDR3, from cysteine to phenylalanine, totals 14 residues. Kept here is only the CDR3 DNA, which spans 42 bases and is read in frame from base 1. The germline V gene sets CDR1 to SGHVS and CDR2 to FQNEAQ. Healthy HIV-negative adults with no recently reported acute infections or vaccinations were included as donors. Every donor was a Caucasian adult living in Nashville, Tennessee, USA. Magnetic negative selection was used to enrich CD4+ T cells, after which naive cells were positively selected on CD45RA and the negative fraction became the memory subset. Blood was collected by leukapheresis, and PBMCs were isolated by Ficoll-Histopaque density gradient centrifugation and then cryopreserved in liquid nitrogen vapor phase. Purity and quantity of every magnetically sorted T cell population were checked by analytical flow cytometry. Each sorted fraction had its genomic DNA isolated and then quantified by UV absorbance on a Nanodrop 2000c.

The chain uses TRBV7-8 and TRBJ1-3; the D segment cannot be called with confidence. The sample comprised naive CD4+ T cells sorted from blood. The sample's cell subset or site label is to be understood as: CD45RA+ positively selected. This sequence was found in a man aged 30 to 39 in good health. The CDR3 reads CASSLGFSGNTIYF. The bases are TGTGCCAGCAGCTTAGGGTTCTCTGGGAACACCATATATTTT.